What follows are 2 T cell receptor beta chains derived from one specimen sequenced in a study of post-analysis software for immune sequencing data. Study observations and caveats: In patients, TRBV5-6, TRBV5-1 and TRBV20-1 belonged to several TRBV segments found more frequently than in controls.

Carried by the TCR beta cDNA libraries were unique molecular identifiers. MiXCR, run by TCRdb on the PCR reads, gives a single entry per CDR3 protein. There are fewer than 900,000 distinct CDR3 sequences in the sample; more than 45% occur only once, and around 4.7% lies in the top ten. Antigens of these TCRs are unknown. Sequenced material: blood. The receptors were sampled from a girl under 18 with multiple sclerosis.

This clonotype was observed a handful of times. V usage is TRBV29-1 and J usage is TRBJ1-2; the D is unclear. This CDR3 has 13 amino acids. Germline loops: CDR1 SQVTM, CDR2 ANQGSEA. V was pared by 6 bases and J by 4 bases, with 15 bases between. For the CDR3, the DNA is TGCAGCGTCTCTCCCCCGGGGTCCTATGGCTACACCTTC. Protein: CSVSPPGSYGYTF.

This clonotype was observed many times. The chain couples TRBV4-1 to TRBJ1-2; TRBD1 agrees at 9 bases. V lost 0 bases and J lost 7; bases outside the gene matches: 3. CDR3 size: 14 residues. Germline V gene data show CDR1 as MGHRA and CDR2 as YSYEKL. The DNA for the CDR3 is TGCGCCAGCAGCCAAGAAGGGACAGGGCTTGGCTACACCTTC. Encoded protein: CASSQEGTGLGYTF.